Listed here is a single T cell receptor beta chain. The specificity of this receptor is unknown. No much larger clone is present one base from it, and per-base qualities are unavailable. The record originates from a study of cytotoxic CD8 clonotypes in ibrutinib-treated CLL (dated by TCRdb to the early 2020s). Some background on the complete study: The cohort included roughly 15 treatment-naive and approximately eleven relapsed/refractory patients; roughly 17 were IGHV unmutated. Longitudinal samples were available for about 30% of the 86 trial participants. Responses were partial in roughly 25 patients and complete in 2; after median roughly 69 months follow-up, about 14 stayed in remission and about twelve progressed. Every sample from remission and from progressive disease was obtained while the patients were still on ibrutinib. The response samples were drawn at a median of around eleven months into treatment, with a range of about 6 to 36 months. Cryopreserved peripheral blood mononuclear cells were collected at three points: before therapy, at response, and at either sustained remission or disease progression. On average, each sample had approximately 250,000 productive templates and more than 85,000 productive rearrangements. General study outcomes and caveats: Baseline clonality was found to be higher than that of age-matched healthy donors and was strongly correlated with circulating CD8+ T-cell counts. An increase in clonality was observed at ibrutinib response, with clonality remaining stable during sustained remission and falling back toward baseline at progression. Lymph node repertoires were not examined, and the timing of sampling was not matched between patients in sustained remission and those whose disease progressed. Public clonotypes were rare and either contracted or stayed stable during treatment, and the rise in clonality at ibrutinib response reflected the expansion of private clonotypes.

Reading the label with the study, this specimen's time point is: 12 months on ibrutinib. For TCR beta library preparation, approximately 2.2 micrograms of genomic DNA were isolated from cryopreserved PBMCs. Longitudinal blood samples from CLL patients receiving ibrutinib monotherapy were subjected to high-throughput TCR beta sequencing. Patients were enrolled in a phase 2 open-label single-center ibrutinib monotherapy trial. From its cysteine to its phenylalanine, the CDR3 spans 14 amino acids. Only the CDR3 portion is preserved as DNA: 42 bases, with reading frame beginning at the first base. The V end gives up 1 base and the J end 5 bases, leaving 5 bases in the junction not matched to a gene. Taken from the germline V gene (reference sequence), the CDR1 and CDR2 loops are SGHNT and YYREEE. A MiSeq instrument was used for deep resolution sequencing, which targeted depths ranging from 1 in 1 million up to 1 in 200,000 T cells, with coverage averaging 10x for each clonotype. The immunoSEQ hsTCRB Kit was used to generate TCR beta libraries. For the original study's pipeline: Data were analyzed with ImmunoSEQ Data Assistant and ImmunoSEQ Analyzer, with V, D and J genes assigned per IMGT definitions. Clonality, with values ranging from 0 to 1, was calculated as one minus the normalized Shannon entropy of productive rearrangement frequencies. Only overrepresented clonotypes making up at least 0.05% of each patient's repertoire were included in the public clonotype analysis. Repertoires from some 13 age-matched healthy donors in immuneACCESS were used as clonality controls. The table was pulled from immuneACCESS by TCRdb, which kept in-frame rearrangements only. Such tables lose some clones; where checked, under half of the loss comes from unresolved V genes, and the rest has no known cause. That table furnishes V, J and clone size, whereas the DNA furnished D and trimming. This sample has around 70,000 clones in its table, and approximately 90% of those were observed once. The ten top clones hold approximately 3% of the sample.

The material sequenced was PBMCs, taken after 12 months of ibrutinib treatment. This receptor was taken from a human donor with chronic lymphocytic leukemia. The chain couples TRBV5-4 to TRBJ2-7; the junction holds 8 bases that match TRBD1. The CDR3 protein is CASSLMGQVDEQYF. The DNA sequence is TGTGCCAGCAGCTTGATGGGACAGGTTGACGAGCAGTACTTC.